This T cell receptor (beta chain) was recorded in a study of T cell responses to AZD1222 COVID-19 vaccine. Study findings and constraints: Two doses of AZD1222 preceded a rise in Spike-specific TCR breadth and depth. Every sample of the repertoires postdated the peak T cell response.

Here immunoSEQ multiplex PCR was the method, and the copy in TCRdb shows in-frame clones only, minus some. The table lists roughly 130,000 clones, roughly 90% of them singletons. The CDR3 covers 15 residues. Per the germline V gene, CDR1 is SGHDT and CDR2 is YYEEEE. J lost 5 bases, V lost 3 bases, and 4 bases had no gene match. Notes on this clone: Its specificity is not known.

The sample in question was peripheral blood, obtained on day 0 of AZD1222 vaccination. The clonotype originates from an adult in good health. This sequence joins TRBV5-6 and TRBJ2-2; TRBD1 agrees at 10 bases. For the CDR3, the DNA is TGTGCCAGCAGCTCCCGACAGGGGGCAACCGGGGAGCTGTTTTTT. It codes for CASSSRQGATGELFF.